This T cell receptor (beta chain) was captured in a study of T-cell reconstitution after alpha-beta-depleted transplantation in children. As it was prepared, the TCRbeta library received unique molecular identifiers. In TCRdb, the PCR reads were re-called with MiXCR into one record per CDR3 protein. This sample carries approximately 50,000 distinct CDR3 sequences, more than 5% of them seen once, and the ten largest clones take under 35%. In germline, CDR1 is MNHNS, CDR2 SASEGT. This CDR3 has 13 residues. Trimming cost V 4 bases and J 2 bases, with 8 bases left between them. This clonotype was counted many times.

The source material was PBMCs, mostly from graft donor cells, sampled 60 days after TCRalphabeta/CD19-depleted stem cell transplant. The chain combines TRBV6-1 with TRBJ2-5; a weak D match, TRBD1 (5 bases). The clonotype comes from a female patient aged 2 to 10 who had a stem cell transplant for aplastic anemia, so the T cells may come from the graft donor. CDR3 protein: CASSVRQQETQYF. The CDR3 DNA follows: TGTGCCAGCAGTGTCCGACAGCAAGAGACCCAGTACTTC.